This TCR beta chain originates from a study of human T cells and chemical hapten exposure. Individual cDNA molecules (in the library) carried attached unique molecular identifiers. TCRdb recomputed calls from the RACE reads with MiXCR, one row per CDR3 protein. This sample has roughly 380,000 distinct CDR3 sequences; around 4.8% occur once, and the top ten carry under 3%. This clonotype was counted ten times or more. Indicated time point: patch test 1, 2 weeks after DPC sensitization. Treatment: therapeutic diphenylcyclopropenone sensitization with weekly scalp DPC. Alopecia patients deemed DPC-suitable, aged 18 to 70, excluding pregnancy. The receptor was isolated from a woman in her fifties or sixties with alopecia areata. Some clones in this sample may be carry-over from other donors' samples. The input for sequencing was whole blood, taken in connection with sensitization to the hapten diphenylcyclopropenone (DPC).

This chain's CDR3 is CASSYLAGASMNTEAFF. CDR3 DNA: TGTGCCAGCAGTTACTTGGCAGGGGCCTCTATGAACACTGAAGCTTTCTTT. The rearrangement joins TRBV6-5 to TRBJ1-1, with D maybe TRBD1 (6 bases). V dropped 1 base and J dropped 0 bases, with 15 bases sitting between them. Germline lookup yields CDR1 MNHEY and CDR2 SVGAGI. This CDR3 spans 17 amino acids.